A single sample gave rise to the 30 T cell receptor beta chains below, sequenced in a study of T cells after posttransplantation cyclophosphamide (dated by TCRdb to 2016 to 2017). The library was generated by the immunoSEQ multiplex PCR assay. Here the immuneACCESS table is served through TCRdb, limited to in-frame sequences with V and J called. Missing clones are a known gap in these copies; in checked studies unresolved V genes cover under half, and the rest lacks a known reason. This sample is represented by about 5,400 clones; around 92% of them were singletons. The ten largest clones take up 1.4% of the sample. The specimen sequenced was CD4+ T cells sorted from bone marrow. All receptors come from a woman in her fifties or sixties in good health, CMV-negative, and a related stem cell transplant donor.

The chain joins TRBV7-2 to TRBJ2-7, with 9 bases lining up with TRBD2. Germline V gene lookup returns CDR1 SGHTA and CDR2 FQGNSA. The CDR3 runs to 17 residues. V shed 4 bases, J shed 0 bases, and the junction held 10 bases outside the gene matches. The CDR3 bases are TGTGCCAGCAGCTCACGCGCCGCTAGCGGGACCTCCTACGAGCAGTACTTC. Residues: CASSSRAASGTSYEQYF.

The chain employs TRBV21-1 and TRBJ2-3; the table's D call TRBD1 went unverified against the DNA. TRBV21-1 is flagged as a pseudogene. The CDR3 runs 15 residues. CDR3 sequence: CASNRQGAGTDTQYF. CDR3 nucleotide sequence: TGTGCCAGCAACCGGCAGGGGGCCGGTACAGATACGCAGTATTTT.

The DNA of the CDR3 is TGTGCTAGCAGCTTAGCGCTGTCAGGTTCGGGGGACGAGCAGTACGTC. This sequence encodes CASSLALSGSGDEQYV. The chain recombines TRBV7-7 with TRBJ2-7; possibly TRBD2 for D (6 bases). Per the germline V gene, CDR1 is SSHAT and CDR2 is FNYEAQ (reference sequence). The CDR3 is 16 amino acids.

This clone was seen just once. The chain couples TRBV19 to TRBJ1-5; D gene unclear. Germline CDR1 and CDR2: LNHDA and SQIVND (reference sequence). The germline V and J ends were trimmed by 6 bases and 9 bases, with 6 bases remaining between them. The CDR3 spans 10 residues. CDR3 coding DNA: TGTGCCAGTAGAGAGGGGCCCCAGCATTTT. Its protein is CASREGPQHF.

The chain carries TRBV19 and TRBJ2-1; 11 bases are a match to TRBD1. The length of the CDR3 is 15 residues. Germline V gene sequence: CDR1 LNHDA, CDR2 SQIVND (reference sequence). The ends lost 1 base at V and 7 bases at J; junction bases unmatched: 3. The CDR3 reads CASSIGTGGLNEQFF. The CDR3, as DNA: TGTGCCAGTAGTATAGGGACAGGGGGCTTAAATGAGCAGTTCTTC.

The chain couples TRBV4-1 to TRBJ2-1; 7 nucleotides line up with TRBD1. With V trimmed by 1 base and J by 1 base, 7 bases remained unmatched. This CDR3 comprises 17 residues. Germline-derived CDR1 and CDR2 are MGHRA and YSYEKL. CDR3 sequence: CASSQGQGGRSYNEQFF. As DNA, the CDR3 is TGCGCCAGCAGCCAAGGCCAAGGGGGCAGGTCCTACAATGAGCAGTTCTTC.

The chain recombines TRBV9 with TRBJ2-5; 10 bases line up with TRBD2. The CDR3 contains 18 residues. CDR1 is SGDLS and CDR2 is YYNGEE in the germline V gene. V lost 0 bases, J lost 5 bases, and 13 bases stayed unmatched. In DNA, the CDR3 is TGTGCCAGCAGCGTAGGACTAAGCGGGGGGGCCCTAGGGGAGACCCAGTACTTC. Translating gives CASSVGLSGGALGETQYF. The entire variable domain, with the rest obtained from reference TRBV9 and TRBJ2-5, is as follows: DSGVTQTPKHLITATGQRVTLRCSPRSGDLSVYWYQQSLDQGLQFLIQYYNGEERAKGNILERFSAQQFPDLHSELNLSSLELGDSALYFCASSVGLSGGALGETQYFGPGTRLLVL.

The rearrangement links TRBV13 to TRBJ1-2, with a possible D match to TRBD1 (5 bases). Trimming left V 6 bases short and J 0 bases short, with 11 bases between. Germline values: CDR1 PRHDT, CDR2 FYEKMQ (reference sequence). The CDR3 has 14 amino acids. For the CDR3, the DNA is TGTGCCAGCAGTCCCCAGACAGCTAACTATGGCTACACCTTC. It is translated as CASSPQTANYGYTF.

This chain uses TRBV6-5 with TRBJ2-2; the D gene is possibly TRBD1 (6 bases). V lost 5 bases to trimming and J lost 7 bases, with 14 bases between them. Germline V CDR1 and CDR2: MNHEY, SVGAGI. The CDR3 runs 14 residues. This CDR3 reads CASSPQGLDGELFF. The DNA of the CDR3 is TGTGCCAGCAGTCCACAGGGATTAGACGGGGAGCTGTTTTTT.

The rearrangement joins TRBV7-2 to TRBJ1-2, with TRBD1 matching 9 bases. This CDR3 comprises 14 residues. V trimming: 2 bases; J trimming: 3 bases; junction bases outside the gene matches: 1. Germline CDR1 reads SGHTA; CDR2 reads FQGNSA. CDR3 in amino acids: CASSLTGGDYGYTF. The CDR3 DNA is TGTGCCAGCAGCTTAACAGGGGGCGACTATGGCTACACCTTC.

CDR3 bases: TGTGCCAGCAGCTTAGGCGGGTTTTCCTCCTACAATGAGCAGTTCTTC. This sequence encodes CASSLGGFSSYNEQFF. The chain has TRBV7-2 and TRBJ2-1; TRBD2 might be the D (5 bases). The germline V and J ends were trimmed by 1 base and 0 bases, with 10 bases remaining between them. Germline V CDR1 and CDR2: SGHTA, FQGNSA. This CDR3 spans 16 amino acids.

This clone was seen only once. The V call is TRBV5-6, the J call TRBJ2-3; a weak D match, TRBD1 (5 bases). This CDR3 is 13 amino acids long. V lost 9 bases and J 0 bases, leaving 11 bases between the germline ends. Germline assignment: CDR1 SGHDT and CDR2 YYEEEE. Written as DNA, the CDR3 is TGTGCCACCTCGGACACGAGCACAGATACGCAGTATTTT. It codes for CATSDTSTDTQYF.

The chain combines TRBV28 with TRBJ2-2; D unresolved. The CDR3 loop spans 13 amino acids. Per the germline V gene, CDR1 is MDHEN and CDR2 is SYDVKM. V gave up 4 bases and J gave up 3 bases, with 6 bases separating them. The CDR3 is CASSSQDTGELFF. Here the CDR3 DNA reads TGTGCCAGCAGTTCTCAGGACACCGGGGAGCTGTTTTTT.

The chain combines TRBV5-1 with TRBJ1-1; D is perhaps TRBD1 (6 bases). The CDR3 consists of 13 residues. The V end was cut by 2 bases, the J end by 5 bases, with 10 bases between. CDR1 is SGHRS, CDR2 YFSETQ, per germline. CDR3 amino acids: CASSFTGLTEAFF. In nucleotides, the CDR3 is TGCGCCAGCAGCTTCACAGGGTTAACTGAAGCTTTCTTT. The full variable domain, with the rest looked up from reference TRBV5-1 and TRBJ1-1, is KAGVTQTPRYLIKTRGQQVTLSCSPISGHRSVSWYQQTPGQGLQFLFEYFSETQRNKGNFPGRFSGRQFSNSRSEMNVSTLELGDSALYLCASSFTGLTEAFFGQGTRLTVV.

V gene TRBV10-3 combines with J gene TRBJ2-5; 13 bases match TRBD2. V dropped 4 bases and J dropped 1; count of bases not matched to a gene: 12. The CDR3 is 19 residues long. Germline CDR1 and CDR2: ENHRY and SYGVKD. The CDR3 sequence is CAISVRALLAGGLQETQYF. CDR3 nucleotide sequence: TGTGCCATCAGTGTTAGAGCGTTACTAGCGGGGGGGCTCCAAGAGACCCAGTACTTC.

V is TRBV28 and J is TRBJ1-2, with a possible D match to TRBD1 (6 bases). The CDR3 covers 13 residues. Germline V gene lookup returns CDR1 MDHEN and CDR2 SYDVKM. With 6 bases removed from V and 3 bases from J, the gap between germline ends came to 11 bases. The CDR3 region is CASSRTAYYGYTF. In DNA, the CDR3 is TGTGCCAGCAGCAGGACAGCCTACTATGGCTACACCTTC.

About this clone: A junction boundary mismatches the germline segment, possibly from a read error. The DNA for the CDR3 is TGTGCCAGCAGCGTACAGGGTCAAGGGACCCAGTACTTC. This codes for CASSVQGQGTQYF. The chain is built from TRBV9 and TRBJ2-5; TRBD1 is a possible D gene (5 bases). This CDR3 has 13 residues. CDR1 and CDR2 from the germline V gene are SGDLS and YYNGEE.

J is TRBJ1-5 and V is TRBV28; D call uncertain. Germline V gives CDR1 MDHEN, CDR2 SYDVKM. The CDR3 is made up of 12 amino acids. The germline V and J ends were trimmed by 4 bases and 11 bases, with 12 bases remaining between them. The CDR3 bases are TGTGCCAGCAGTTACAACGTCGGGTCCCAGCATTTT. This encodes CASSYNVGSQHF. The full variable domain, rest sourced from reference TRBV28 and TRBJ1-5, is DVKVTQSSRYLVKRTGEKVFLECVQDMDHENMFWYRQDPGLGLRLIYFSYDVKMKEKGDIPEGYSVSREKKERFSLILESASTNQTSMYLCASSYNVGSQHFGDGTRLSIL.

The chain has TRBV5-4 and TRBJ1-4, with D unresolved. This CDR3 region has 15 residues. Per germline, CDR1 SGHNT and CDR2 YYREEE (reference sequence). Trimming took off 5 bases at V and 0 bases at J, with 11 bases between the two ends. The CDR3 spells CASSLRSATNEKLFF. In DNA form, the CDR3 reads TGTGCCAGCAGTCTCAGGTCCGCAACTAATGAAAAACTGTTTTTT.

The chain recombines TRBV5-1 with TRBJ2-5; D is unclear. Germline assignment: CDR1 SGHRS and CDR2 YFSETQ. This CDR3 contains 15 residues. V gave up 0 bases and J gave up 5 bases, with 14 bases separating them. In nucleotides, the CDR3 is TGCGCCAGCAGCTTGGCCCGGCTAGTGTCTGAGACCCAGTACTTC. Encoded protein: CASSLARLVSETQYF.

The rearrangement links TRBV4-3 to TRBJ2-1; no firm D call. Trimming took 4 bases from V and 5 from J, leaving 9 bases between them. Per germline, CDR1 LGHNA and CDR2 YSLEER. This CDR3 has 13 residues. Here the CDR3 reads CASSPQLHNEQFF. CDR3 nucleotide sequence: TGCGCCAGCAGCCCCCAACTTCACAATGAGCAGTTCTTC.

This chain uses TRBV27 with TRBJ2-1; no reliable D call. The CDR3 totals 15 residues. Between the trimmed V and J ends, which lost 4 bases and 0 bases, there was a span of 10 bases. The germline V gene encodes CDR1 MNHEY and CDR2 SMNVEV (reference sequence). The CDR3 loop reads CASSSPTSSYNEQFF. The CDR3 region has the DNA TGTGCCAGCAGTTCCCCAACAAGCTCCTACAATGAGCAGTTCTTC.

V usage is TRBV7-8 and J usage is TRBJ2-1; 16 positions match TRBD2. CDR1 and CDR2 from the germline V gene are SGHVS and FQNEAQ. The junction had 5 bases not matched to a gene; V was cut back by 3 bases and J by 9 bases. The CDR3 is made up of 16 amino acids. This CDR3 is CASSLGLAGGPGEQFF. CDR3 nucleotide sequence: TGTGCCAGCAGCTTGGGACTAGCGGGAGGGCCGGGTGAGCAGTTCTTC.

V is TRBV6-1 and J is TRBJ1-3, with 9 bases matching TRBD1. CDR3 length: 14 residues. Germline V gives CDR1 MNHNS, CDR2 SASEGT. Trimming took 6 bases from V and 4 from J; bases not matched to a gene: 4. CDR3 DNA sequence: TGTGCCAGCAGAACCGGGACAGGGGGAAACACCATATATTTT. It yields the protein CASRTGTGGNTIYF.

The V call is TRBV19, the J call TRBJ1-5; 9 nucleotides match TRBD1. Trimming at V came to 7 bases and at J to 4 bases, leaving 8 bases not matched to a gene. Germline loops: CDR1 LNHDA, CDR2 SQIVND (reference sequence). The CDR3 runs to 15 residues. DNA of the CDR3: TGTGCCAGTACCTCGGACAGGGGAGGTAATCAGCCCCAGCATTTT. The encoded protein is CASTSDRGGNQPQHF.

The gene calls are TRBV11-3 and TRBJ2-2, with 9 bases matching TRBD2. This CDR3 has 17 residues. Germline assignment: CDR1 SGHNT and CDR2 YENEEA. The trim removed 5 bases at V and 1 base at J, leaving 8 bases unmatched. The CDR3 nucleotides are TGTGCCAGCAGCGCGGGGCTAGCGGGAAGGAACACCGGGGAGCTGTTTTTT. Protein product: CASSAGLAGRNTGELFF.

This chain joins TRBV9 and TRBJ1-1; the D gene is possibly TRBD1 (6 bases). The germline V gene has CDR1 SGDLS and CDR2 YYNGEE. The CDR3 covers 13 residues. V gave up 2 bases and J gave up 6 bases, with 11 bases separating them. This CDR3 is CASSVGQTSEAFF. In DNA, the CDR3 is TGTGCCAGCAGCGTCGGACAGACCTCTGAAGCTTTCTTT.

This chain joins TRBV5-1 and TRBJ2-3, with TRBD2 identical over 8 bases. V lost 4 bases, J lost 2 bases, and 12 bases stayed unmatched. The CDR3 contains 17 residues. The V gene's germline CDR1 is SGHRS and CDR2 YFSETQ. This CDR3 reads CASSPSGGRGFTDTQYF. CDR3 nucleotides: TGCGCCAGCAGCCCCTCGGGGGGGCGGGGGTTCACAGATACGCAGTATTTT.

The V gene is TRBV27, the J gene TRBJ2-5, with 8 nucleotides matching TRBD2. V shed 10 bases, J shed 2 bases, and the junction held 6 bases outside the gene matches. Looked up from germline, CDR1 is MNHEY and CDR2 is SMNVEV (reference sequence). This CDR3 is 13 amino acids long. The CDR3 nucleotides read TGTGCCATCTCGCGGGGGGTGCAAGAGACCCAGTACTTC. Amino acid sequence: CAISRGVQETQYF.

A single count supports this clone. Here the CDR3 reads CASSATVLGQPQHF. The CDR3 region has the DNA TGCGCCAGCAGTGCGACAGTGTTGGGTCAGCCCCAGCATTTT. J is TRBJ1-5 and V is TRBV10-2; tentative D call: TRBD1 (5 bases). Germline CDR1 WSHSY, CDR2 SAAADI. The CDR3 sequence is 14 residues long. Deletions cut 4 bases from V and 6 bases from J, with 13 bases between.